Listed here are 20 T cell receptor beta chains from one sample, sequenced in a study of cytomegalovirus exposure and HLA in healthy donors. PCR was performed using 60 Vbeta and 13 Jbeta primers. Libraries were prepared by immunoSEQ multiplex PCR; TCRdb keeps only in-frame clonotypes and omits some of them. The sample has roughly 150,000 clones, 82% seen once; the top ten hold approximately 6.3%. Sequencing was done on a sample of PBMCs. Source of these receptors: a woman aged 45-60 years in good health and CMV-seropositive.

The rearrangement uses TRBV9 and TRBJ1-1; 10 nucleotides match TRBD1. This CDR3 has 16 residues. Germline lookup yields CDR1 SGDLS and CDR2 YYNGEE. Trimming cost V 4 bases and J 1 base; bases outside gene matches: 7. The DNA for the CDR3 is TGTGCCAGCAGCCCGCCGGGACAGGGGTCGAACACTGAAGCTTTCTTT. Its protein product is CASSPPGQGSNTEAFF.

This clone was seen a single time. The V gene is TRBV19, the J gene TRBJ1-5; D is unresolved. Per germline, CDR1 LNHDA and CDR2 SQIVND (reference sequence). Between the trimmed V and J ends, which lost 4 bases and 2 bases, there was a span of 21 bases. The CDR3 loop spans 18 amino acids. This CDR3 is CASSREGIRDNGNQPQHF. The CDR3 DNA follows: TGTGCCAGTAGTAGGGAGGGAATACGTGATAATGGCAATCAGCCCCAGCATTTT.

The CDR3 loop is CASSVAPTGWNTGELFF. The CDR3 nucleotides are TGTGCCAGCAGCGTAGCCCCGACAGGATGGAACACCGGGGAGCTGTTTTTT. The chain recombines TRBV9 with TRBJ2-2, with D maybe TRBD1 (6 bases). CDR3 length: 17 residues. CDR1 and CDR2 from the germline V gene are SGDLS and YYNGEE. Trimming shortened V by 0 bases and J by 1 base, and 13 bases separated the two germline ends.

This clone was seen only once. The V call is TRBV5-1, the J call TRBJ2-3, with D unresolved. The CDR3 totals 15 residues. V gave up 2 bases and J gave up 5 bases, with 15 bases separating them. Germline V gene lookup returns CDR1 SGHRS and CDR2 YFSETQ. The CDR3 protein is CASSLSALSGDTQYF. The CDR3 DNA is TGCGCCAGCAGCTTATCCGCCCTATCTGGAGATACGCAGTATTTT.

The J gene is TRBJ2-3, the V gene TRBV7-9, with 7 bases fitting TRBD2. Germline loops: CDR1 SEHNR, CDR2 FQNEAQ (reference sequence). V shed 5 bases and J 2 bases; nucleotides not matched to a gene: 13. This CDR3 is 17 amino acids long. The CDR3 sequence is CASSITGTGGNTDTQYF. CDR3 DNA: TGTGCCAGCAGCATCACTGGGACGGGGGGAAACACAGATACGCAGTATTTT. The entire variable domain, with the rest obtained from reference TRBV7-9 and TRBJ2-3, is as follows: DTGVSQNPRHKITKRGQNVTFRCDPISEHNRLYWYRQTLGQGPEFLTYFQNEAQLEKSRLLSDRFSAERPKGSFSTLEIQRTEQGDSAMYLCASSITGTGGNTDTQYFGPGTRLTVL.

The genes are TRBV5-6 and TRBJ1-3; a weak D match, TRBD1 (6 bases). V was clipped by 2 bases and J by 1 base, with 10 bases between them. The germline CDR1 and CDR2 sequences are SGHDT and YYEEEE. The CDR3 runs to 15 residues. CDR3 sequence: CASSLYQGSGNTIYF. CDR3 nucleotides: TGTGCCAGCAGCTTATATCAGGGGTCTGGAAACACCATATATTTT.

The chain combines TRBV2 with TRBJ2-5, with TRBD2 as a possible D gene (5 bases). The DNA end is more similar to TRBJ2-7, so the J call may be wrong. The CDR3 extends over 13 amino acids. The V gene's germline CDR1 is SNHLY and CDR2 FYNNEI. The CDR3: CASTFTSSNEQYF. The CDR3 DNA reads as TGTGCCAGCACCTTTACTAGTTCCAACGAGCAGTACTTC.

The chain employs TRBV18 and TRBJ2-2; D gene unclear. CDR3 length: 13 amino acids. CDR1 KGHSH and CDR2 LQKENI come from the germline V gene. Trimming cost V 3 bases and J 8 bases, with 10 bases left between them. The CDR3 DNA is TGTGCCAGCTCACCGGGCACGTCGGGGGAGCTGTTTTTT. As protein: CASSPGTSGELFF.

V is TRBV15 and J is TRBJ2-4; 7 bases are shared with TRBD1. This CDR3 comprises 16 residues. The ends lost 3 bases at V and 0 bases at J; junction bases unmatched: 5. CDR1 LNHNV and CDR2 YYDKDF come from the germline V gene (reference sequence). The CDR3 region has the DNA TGTGCCACCAGCAGCGGGGACAGCTTAGCCAAAAACATTCAGTACTTC. Protein: CATSSGDSLAKNIQYF.

J is TRBJ1-4 and V is TRBV11-2; TRBD1 might be the D (6 bases). Germline-derived CDR1 and CDR2 are SGHAT and FQNNGV. Trimming removed 1 base from V and 6 bases from J, with 15 bases in between. CDR3 length: 16 residues. The CDR3 reads CASSLGVNRADEKLFF. CDR3 in DNA: TGTGCCAGCAGCTTAGGCGTCAACAGGGCTGATGAAAAACTGTTTTTT.

The V and J genes are TRBV9 and TRBJ1-2, with TRBD1 identical over 9 bases. CDR1 and CDR2 from the germline V gene are SGDLS and YYNGEE. The length of the CDR3 is 14 residues. V lost 4 bases and J lost 3; bases outside the gene matches: 4. The CDR3 region is CASSSGQGYYGYTF. As DNA, the CDR3 is TGTGCCAGCAGCTCCGGACAGGGGTACTATGGCTACACCTTC.

V gene TRBV28 combines with J gene TRBJ2-3; unclear D gene. V dropped 5 bases and J dropped 3 bases, with 12 bases sitting between them. The germline V gene encodes CDR1 MDHEN and CDR2 SYDVKM. The CDR3 runs to 14 residues. The chain's CDR3 is CASSTSRVTDTQYF. The CDR3, as DNA: TGTGCCAGCAGTACCTCTCGGGTTACAGATACGCAGTATTTT. Based on the CDR3 plus reference TRBV28 and TRBJ2-3, the full variable domain is DVKVTQSSRYLVKRTGEKVFLECVQDMDHENMFWYRQDPGLGLRLIYFSYDVKMKEKGDIPEGYSVSREKKERFSLILESASTNQTSMYLCASSTSRVTDTQYFGPGTRLTVL.

This chain joins TRBV10-3 and TRBJ2-3; TRBD2 aligns across 7 bases. The germline V gene encodes CDR1 ENHRY and CDR2 SYGVKD. The CDR3 totals 12 residues. The V segment lost 6 bases and the J segment 5 bases; nucleotides outside the gene matches: 2. In DNA, the CDR3 is TGTGCCATCAGGGGAGGGAAAGATACGCAGTATTTT. Protein product: CAIRGGKDTQYF.

The chain links TRBV10-3 to TRBJ2-7; no firm D call. V lost 5 bases and J lost 5, with 10 bases in between. The CDR3 contains 12 residues. Per germline, CDR1 ENHRY and CDR2 SYGVKD. CDR3 nucleotide sequence: TGTGCCATCAGTTCCACAGTAGACGAGCAGTACTTC. This sequence encodes CAISSTVDEQYF.

Points on this clone: Its ends do not fully match the called genes, so a read error is possible. The CDR3 reads CASSRGDRETF. CDR3 nucleotides: TGTGCCAGCAGCAGAGGGGACAGGGAGACTTTT. The rearrangement links TRBV5-6 to TRBJ1-4, with 9 bases identical to TRBD1. This CDR3 comprises 11 residues. Germline CDR1 SGHDT, CDR2 YYEEEE.

In DNA, the CDR3 is TGTGCCAGCAGCGCGAGGGGGGGGCTTACCTACGAGCAGTACTTC. Its protein product is CASSARGGLTYEQYF. J is TRBJ2-7 and V is TRBV7-9, with a weak D call TRBD2 (7 bases). Trimming removed 5 bases from V and 2 bases from J, with 16 bases in between. This CDR3 contains 15 residues. CDR1 and CDR2 from the germline V gene are SEHNR and FQNEAQ (reference sequence).

This chain joins TRBV29-1 and TRBJ1-2; 9 bases line up with TRBD1. V lost 5 bases, J lost 4 bases, and 11 bases stayed unmatched. Germline V CDR1 and CDR2: SQVTM, ANQGSEA. The CDR3 length is 15 residues. The CDR3 spells CSVSPGQGSFYGYTF. In DNA form, the CDR3 reads TGCAGCGTTAGTCCGGGACAGGGCAGTTTCTATGGCTACACCTTC.

The chain joins TRBV5-4 to TRBJ2-7, with D possibly matching TRBD2 (5 bases). The CDR3 covers 13 residues. The germline V gene has CDR1 SGHNT and CDR2 YYREEE (reference sequence). The V end was cut by 2 bases, the J end by 0 bases, with 6 bases between. The CDR3: CASSLDYSYEQYF. Here the CDR3 DNA reads TGTGCCAGCAGCTTAGACTACTCCTACGAGCAGTACTTC.

Notes on this clone: This same CDR3 is encoded by further DNA sequences in the sample. The chain is built from TRBV9 and TRBJ2-7; no firm D call. V was cut by 0 bases and J by 0 bases, with 7 bases left in between. There are 14 residues in the CDR3. In germline, CDR1 is SGDLS, CDR2 YYNGEE. CDR3 residues: CASSVGGSSYEQYF. CDR3 DNA sequence: TGTGCCAGCAGCGTAGGAGGTAGCTCCTACGAGCAGTACTTC.

This clone showed up just once. J is TRBJ2-7 and V is TRBV15; 8 positions match TRBD2. With 3 bases clipped from V and 4 bases from J, the junction kept 2 bases outside the gene matches. The CDR3 loop spans 13 amino acids. Germline V gene data show CDR1 as LNHNV and CDR2 as YYDKDF (reference sequence). The CDR3 nucleotides read TGTGCCACCAGCAGTCGGGGGGGTTACGAGCAGTACTTC. Its protein is CATSSRGGYEQYF.